The present entry profiles one T cell receptor beta chain with its context. The assay was immunoSEQ multiplex PCR, and TCRdb's table has in-frame clones only and misses some. The repertoire includes around 45,000 clones, 89% of them detected once, and 0.72% sits in the top ten. The data were obtained in a study of memory CD8 T cells in hepatitis C reinfection. The germline V gene has CDR1 MNHEY and CDR2 SMNVEV (reference sequence). The CDR3 has 15 amino acids. J was trimmed by 3 bases and V by 2 bases; bases with no gene match: 1. Time point denoted: late/post reinfection, 12 to 24 weeks after detection. No in vitro expansion preceded TCR sequencing of the sorted cells.

The chain is built from TRBV27 and TRBJ2-1; 10 bases line up with TRBD2. The specimen sequenced was naive CD8+ T cells sorted from blood. This clonotype was obtained from a man aged 18 to 30 with hepatitis C virus infection. CDR3 bases: TGTGCCAGCAGTTTACTAGCGGGGGACTACAATGAGCAGTTCTTC. Translating it yields CASSLLAGDYNEQFF.